The next 26 T cell receptor beta chains were all read from a single sample in a study of T cells expressing NK-cell markers. No DNA is given; TCRdb re-called the 5' RACE reads and lists each CDR3 protein once. This listing includes about 160,000 distinct CDR3 sequences. What was sequenced was blood T cells: a sorted CD56 or NKG2C T cell subset, CD4+ or CD8+ T cells, or bulk PBMC T cells (not recorded which). The receptors derive from a woman aged 18-70 years in good health.

The V call is TRBV7-2, the J call TRBJ2-7; as DNA is missing, the TRBD1 call by TCRdb cannot be tested. The CDR3 runs 13 residues. Germline CDR1 SGHTA, CDR2 FQGNSA. CDR3 sequence reads: CASSWDTGGEQYF.

This chain connects TRBV11-2 to TRBJ2-3; TCRdb's D call, TRBD2, is unchecked because there is no DNA. From germline, CDR1 is SGHAT and CDR2 FQNNGV. The CDR3 is made up of 15 amino acids. CDR3 in amino acids: CASSQSGRAADTQYF.

The chain has TRBV5-1 and TRBJ2-1; checking the TCRdb D call of TRBD2 is not possible without DNA. The CDR3 sequence is 17 residues long. Germline CDR1 reads SGHRS; CDR2 reads YFSETQ. Here the CDR3 reads CASSLGLTSGSDNEQFF.

V usage is TRBV12-3 or TRBV12-4 and J usage is TRBJ1-5. The CDR3 is 14 amino acids. The CDR3 is CASTGGNENQPQHF.

The CDR3 reads CASSPSVGSSPLHF. The chain joins TRBV12-3 or TRBV12-4 to TRBJ1-6. The CDR3 loop spans 14 amino acids.

This chain links TRBV10-3 with TRBJ2-2. This CDR3 comprises 16 residues. The germline V gene encodes CDR1 ENHRY and CDR2 SYGVKD. The CDR3 loop is CAISESGRANTGELFF.

V usage is TRBV14 and J usage is TRBJ2-4. Germline V gene lookup returns CDR1 SGHDN and CDR2 FVKESK. The CDR3 has 11 residues. CDR3 in amino acids: CASSNKNIQYF.

The chain's CDR3 is CASSLDGTGSTQYF. This chain connects TRBV11-1 to TRBJ2-5; there is no DNA to check the TCRdb D call of TRBD1. CDR1 is SGHAT and CDR2 is FQDESV in the germline V gene (reference sequence). This CDR3 is 14 amino acids long. Full variable domain (missing parts from reference TRBV11-1 and TRBJ2-5): EAEVAQSPRYKITEKSQAVAFWCDPISGHATLYWYRQILGQGPELLVQFQDESVVDDSQLPKDRFSAERLKGVDSTLKIQPAELGDSAMYLCASSLDGTGSTQYFGPGTRLLVL.

The gene calls are TRBV4-1 and TRBJ1-1. The germline CDR1 and CDR2 sequences are MGHRA and YSYEKL. This CDR3 contains 14 residues. The CDR3: CASSQEGWLSEAFF.

V gene TRBV6-1 combines with J gene TRBJ2-7; TCRdb proposes TRBD2, but this gene call is untestable without DNA. CDR1 is MNHNS, CDR2 SASEGT, per germline. The CDR3 covers 16 residues. This CDR3 is CASSVGLGRERYEQYF.

The chain combines TRBV27 with TRBJ1-2. The CDR3 runs to 14 residues. The V gene's germline CDR1 is MNHEY and CDR2 SMNVEV (reference sequence). This CDR3 reads CASSINQDVNGYTF.

The genes are TRBV10-3 and TRBJ1-5; the TCRdb call, TRBD1, lacks DNA for checking. CDR1 is ENHRY, CDR2 SYGVKD, per germline. This CDR3 contains 17 residues. The chain's CDR3 is CAISDEPGTGSNQPQHF.

The chain uses TRBV2 and TRBJ1-1; the TCRdb call, TRBD1, lacks DNA for checking. The CDR3 sequence is 15 residues long. The germline V gene has CDR1 SNHLY and CDR2 FYNNEI. The CDR3 loop is CASSEGNTGNTEAFF. Supplemented by reference TRBV2 and TRBJ1-1, the full variable domain reads EPEVTQTPSHQVTQMGQEVILRCVPISNHLYFYWYRQILGQKVEFLVSFYNNEISEKSEIFDDQFSVERPDGSNFTLKIRSTKLEDSAMYFCASSEGNTGNTEAFFGQGTRLTVV.

The rearrangement uses TRBV28 and TRBJ2-2; TCRdb lists TRBD2, though no DNA is available to test this call. The CDR3 has 12 amino acids. Germline V CDR1 and CDR2: MDHEN, SYDVKM. CDR3 sequence reads: CATHRRTGELFF.

The J gene is TRBJ2-1, the V gene TRBV30; TCRdb indicates TRBD2, and absent DNA this call remains unverified. The CDR3 loop spans 15 amino acids. CDR1 GTSNPN and CDR2 SVGIG come from the germline V gene (reference sequence). CDR3 sequence reads: CAWSTSGGLYNEQFF.

The rearrangement uses TRBV5-1 and TRBJ2-7; the D call from TCRdb, TRBD2, cannot be confirmed without DNA. The CDR3 is made up of 14 amino acids. CDR1 and CDR2 (germline): SGHRS, YFSETQ. This chain's CDR3 is CASSAGFGSYEQYF.

The J gene is TRBJ1-5, the V gene TRBV27. The CDR3 spans 15 residues. Germline-derived CDR1 and CDR2 are MNHEY and SMNVEV (reference sequence). CDR3 sequence: CASSPRGNSNQPQHF.

The chain employs TRBV29-1 and TRBJ2-3. CDR1 is SQVTM, CDR2 ANQGSEA, per germline. This CDR3 is built from 14 residues. The CDR3: CSVAGTTSTDTQYF.

J is TRBJ2-1 and V is TRBV29-1; the TCRdb call, TRBD1, lacks DNA for checking. The CDR3 spans 14 residues. Germline CDR1 is SQVTM and CDR2 is ANQGSEA. CDR3 sequence: CSVTRDRAYNEQFF.

This chain uses TRBV9 with TRBJ2-7; TCRdb reports TRBD2, a call that lacks DNA to check it against. CDR3 length equals 15 residues. The germline gives CDR1 SGDLS, CDR2 YYNGEE. CDR3 sequence: CASSATTSGVGEQYF.

This CDR3 is CASSIGGPIQTQYF. The chain joins TRBV19 to TRBJ2-5; TCRdb's D call of TRBD2 is untestable without DNA. Germline-derived CDR1 and CDR2 are LNHDA and SQIVND (reference sequence). The CDR3 is 14 residues long.

The CDR3: CASSLLRGSAFF. The V and J genes are TRBV12-3 or TRBV12-4 and TRBJ1-1; the TRBD1 assignment by TCRdb is unverifiable without DNA. The CDR3 has 12 amino acids.

The gene calls are TRBV20-1 and TRBJ2-1; the TRBD2 assignment by TCRdb is unverifiable without DNA. Germline V gene lookup returns CDR1 DFQATT and CDR2 SNEGSKA (reference sequence). The CDR3 consists of 16 residues. The CDR3 loop reads CSAARIAGGSYNEQFF.

The chain carries TRBV6-1 and TRBJ2-7; with no DNA, the TCRdb D assignment of TRBD1 cannot be verified. Germline loops: CDR1 MNHNS, CDR2 SASEGT. The CDR3 totals 17 residues. The chain's CDR3 is CASSESWTGGSSYEQYF.

The rearrangement links TRBV6-5 to TRBJ2-7; TCRdb outputs TRBD2, but without DNA this stays unchecked. Germline V lookup: CDR1 MNHEY, CDR2 SVGAGI. The CDR3 consists of 17 residues. The CDR3 protein is CASSSLGTSGPLYEQYF.

The chain uses TRBV10-3 and TRBJ2-1; TCRdb's assignment of TRBD2 cannot be checked, as there is no DNA. Germline loops: CDR1 ENHRY, CDR2 SYGVKD. CDR3 length: 11 residues. The CDR3 spells CAGGNYNEQFF.